These 2 T cell receptor beta chains were all obtained from the same sample, sequenced in a study of T-cell reconstitution after alpha-beta-depleted transplantation in children. Unique molecular identifiers were used to barcode this TCRbeta library. TCRdb ran MiXCR on the PCR reads and lists one entry per CDR3 protein. The sample records 450,000 to 700,000 distinct CDR3 sequences, 27% being singletons. Sequencing was performed on PBMCs, taken before TCRalphabeta/CD19-depleted stem cell transplant. All receptors derive from a boy younger than two with Wiskott-Aldrich syndrome, due to receive a stem cell transplant.

This chain links TRBV6-1 with TRBJ2-1; maybe TRBD2 (5 bases). With 5 bases removed from V and 6 bases from J, the gap between germline ends came to 20 bases. Per the germline V gene, CDR1 is MNHNS and CDR2 is SASEGT. This CDR3 is 16 amino acids long. The CDR3 is CASSPLGVGNSNEQFF. The CDR3 DNA reads as TGTGCCAGCAGTCCCCTCGGGGTTGGTAACTCCAATGAGCAGTTCTTC.

This clonotype was counted between two and nine times. V usage is TRBV14 and J usage is TRBJ2-1, with 16 bases matching TRBD2. The CDR3 covers 20 residues. J lost 0 bases, V lost 5 bases, and 10 bases had no gene match. CDR1 and CDR2 (germline): SGHDN, FVKESK. The DNA of the CDR3 is TGTGCCAGCAGCGTTGACGGGGGACTAGCGGGAGGGAGCTCCTACAATGAGCAGTTCTTC. It specifies CASSVDGGLAGGSSYNEQFF.